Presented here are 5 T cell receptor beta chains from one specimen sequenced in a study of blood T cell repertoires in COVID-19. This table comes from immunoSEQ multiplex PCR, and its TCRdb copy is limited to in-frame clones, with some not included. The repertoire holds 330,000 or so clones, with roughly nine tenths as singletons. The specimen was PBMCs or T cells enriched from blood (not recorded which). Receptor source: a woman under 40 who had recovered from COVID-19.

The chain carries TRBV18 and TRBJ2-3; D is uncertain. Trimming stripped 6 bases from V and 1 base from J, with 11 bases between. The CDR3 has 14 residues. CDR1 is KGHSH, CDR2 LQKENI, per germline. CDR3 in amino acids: CASSLRVGTDTQYF. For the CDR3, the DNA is TGTGCCAGCTCCCTAAGAGTGGGCACAGATACGCAGTATTTT.

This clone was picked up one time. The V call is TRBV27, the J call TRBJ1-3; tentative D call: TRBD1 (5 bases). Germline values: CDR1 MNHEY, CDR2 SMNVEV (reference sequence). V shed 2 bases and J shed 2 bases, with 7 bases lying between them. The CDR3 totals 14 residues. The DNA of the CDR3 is TGTGCCAGCAGTTTAAGGGGTACTGGAAACACCATATATTTT. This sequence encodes CASSLRGTGNTIYF.

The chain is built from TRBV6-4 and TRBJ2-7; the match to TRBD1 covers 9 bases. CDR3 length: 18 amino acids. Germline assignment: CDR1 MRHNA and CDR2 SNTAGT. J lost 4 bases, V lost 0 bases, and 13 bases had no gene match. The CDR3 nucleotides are TGTGCCAGCAGTGACTCGAAGGCACCGGGACAGGGTCTTTACGAGCAGTACTTC. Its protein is CASSDSKAPGQGLYEQYF.

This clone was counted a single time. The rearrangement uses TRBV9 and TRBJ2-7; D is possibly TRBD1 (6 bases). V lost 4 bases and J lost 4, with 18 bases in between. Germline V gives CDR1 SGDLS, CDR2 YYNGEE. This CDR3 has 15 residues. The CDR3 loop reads CASSPTGKRAYEQYF. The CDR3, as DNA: TGTGCCAGCAGCCCTACAGGGAAGAGGGCATACGAGCAGTACTTC. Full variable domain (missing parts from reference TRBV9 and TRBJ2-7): DSGVTQTPKHLITATGQRVTLRCSPRSGDLSVYWYQQSLDQGLQFLIQYYNGEERAKGNILERFSAQQFPDLHSELNLSSLELGDSALYFCASSPTGKRAYEQYFGPGTRLTVT.

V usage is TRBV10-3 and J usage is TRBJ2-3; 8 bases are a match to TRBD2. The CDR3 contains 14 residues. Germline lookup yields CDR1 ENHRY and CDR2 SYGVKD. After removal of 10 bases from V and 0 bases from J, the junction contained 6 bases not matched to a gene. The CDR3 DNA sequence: TGTGCCACCTTAGCGGGAAGTAGCACAGATACGCAGTATTTT. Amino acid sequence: CATLAGSSTDTQYF.